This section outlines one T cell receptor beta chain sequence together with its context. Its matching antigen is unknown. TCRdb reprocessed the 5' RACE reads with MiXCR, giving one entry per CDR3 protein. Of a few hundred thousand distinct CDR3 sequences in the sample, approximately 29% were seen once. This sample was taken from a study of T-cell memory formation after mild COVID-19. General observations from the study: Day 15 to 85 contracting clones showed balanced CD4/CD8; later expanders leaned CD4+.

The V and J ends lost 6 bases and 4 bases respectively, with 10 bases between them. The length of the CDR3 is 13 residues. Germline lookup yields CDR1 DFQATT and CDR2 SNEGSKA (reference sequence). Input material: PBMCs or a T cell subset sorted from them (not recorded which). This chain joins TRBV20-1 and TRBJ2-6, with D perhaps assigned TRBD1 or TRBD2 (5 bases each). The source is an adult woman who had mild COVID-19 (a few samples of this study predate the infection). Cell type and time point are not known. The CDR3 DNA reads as TGCAGTGCAGAGGGGCGAGGGGCCAACGTCCTGACTTTC. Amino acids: CSAEGRGANVLTF.